The 2 T cell receptor beta chains reported below all come from one sample, sequenced in a study of blood T cell repertoires in COVID-19. The protocol was immunoSEQ multiplex PCR, while the TCRdb copy is restricted to in-frame clones and leaves out a portion. The table includes about 220,000 clones, approximately 82% detected once. The specimen sequenced was peripheral blood. These receptors all come from a man between 50 and 59 years old with active or convalescent COVID-19.

The gene calls are TRBV19 and TRBJ1-1; 7 bases fit TRBD1. V gave up 4 bases and J gave up 7 bases; unmatched junction bases: 6. This CDR3 comprises 13 residues. Looked up from germline, CDR1 is LNHDA and CDR2 is SQIVND (reference sequence). CDR3 protein: CASSRTGYGEAFF. For the CDR3, the DNA is TGTGCCAGTAGTAGGACAGGATACGGTGAAGCTTTCTTT.

The chain uses TRBV7-2 and TRBJ2-5, with 14 bases lining up with TRBD2. Germline V gene lookup returns CDR1 SGHTA and CDR2 FQGNSA. CDR3 length equals 18 residues. V lost 2 bases to trimming and J lost 4 bases; unmatched junction nucleotides: 9. The CDR3 loop is CASSLRGGTSGRGETQYF. In nucleotides, the CDR3 is TGTGCCAGCAGCTTAAGAGGGGGGACTAGCGGGAGAGGAGAGACCCAGTACTTC.